This T cell receptor (beta chain) was identified during a study of post-analysis software for immune sequencing data. Overall study context: Patients had relapsing-remitting, secondary progressive or progressive-relapsing multiple sclerosis; some lacked subtype.

Presence of unique molecular identifiers characterized the TCR beta cDNA libraries. About 540,000 cDNA molecules were obtained from roughly 1 to 10 million T cells. TCRdb itself ran the PCR reads through MiXCR, one entry per CDR3 protein. This table has approximately 770,000 distinct CDR3 sequences, under 60% appearing once. A note on this clonotype: Its antigen is unknown.

The CDR3 is made up of 16 amino acids. The germline V gene encodes CDR1 LGHDT and CDR2 YNNKEL (reference sequence). V lost 1 base, J lost 1 base, and 6 bases stayed unmatched. Study-level results: Higher frequency in patients than in controls was seen for roughly five TRBV segments, with TRBV5-6, TRBV5-1 and TRBV20-1 among them. Significantly lower normalized Chao1 diversity was seen in multiple sclerosis patients than in controls.

The sequencing sample was made of blood. This receptor was identified in a girl between 5 and 17 years old with multiple sclerosis. This sequence joins TRBV3-1 and TRBJ2-7; TRBD2 agrees at 8 bases. The CDR3 here is CASSQARGGRSYEQYF. The DNA of the CDR3 is TGTGCCAGCAGCCAAGCGAGGGGCGGGAGGTCCTACGAGCAGTACTTC.